The 25 T cell receptor beta chains in this list originate from one sample, sequenced in a study of blood T cell repertoires in COVID-19. Repertoires were generated with immunoSEQ multiplex PCR, while TCRdb's copy carries only in-frame clones and drops some. The sample shows roughly 69,000 clones, around four fifths of them seen only once. The sample was peripheral blood. All receptors derive from a human donor in a cohort sampled during active COVID-19.

V gene TRBV5-1 combines with J gene TRBJ1-6; no clear D gene. The CDR3 runs to 16 residues. Trimming stripped 0 bases from V and 3 bases from J, with 10 bases between. From germline, CDR1 is SGHRS and CDR2 YFSETQ. The CDR3 is CASSLDPGLYNSPLHF. CDR3 nucleotide sequence: TGCGCCAGCAGCTTGGACCCCGGTCTCTATAATTCACCCCTCCACTTT.

The gene calls are TRBV4-1 and TRBJ2-1, with D perhaps TRBD2 (6 bases). The CDR3 totals 17 residues. Trimming stripped 0 bases from V and 3 bases from J, with 15 bases between. Germline CDR1 reads MGHRA; CDR2 reads YSYEKL. The CDR3 DNA sequence: TGCGCCAGCAGCCAAGATCCCTCTAGCGCAATCTACAATGAGCAGTTCTTC. Protein sequence: CASSQDPSSAIYNEQFF.

V gene TRBV5-1 combines with J gene TRBJ2-7; 11 positions match TRBD2. CDR3 length: 15 residues. CDR1 SGHRS and CDR2 YFSETQ come from the germline V gene. J was trimmed by 0 bases and V by 5 bases; bases with no gene match: 4. CDR3 nucleotide sequence: TGCGCCAGCAGATATACTAGCGGGAGCTCCTACGAGCAGTACTTC. It specifies CASRYTSGSSYEQYF.

The chain links TRBV5-6 to TRBJ2-7; 7 bases fit TRBD2. This CDR3 is built from 13 residues. With V trimmed by 0 bases and J by 6 bases, 3 bases remained unmatched. CDR1 is SGHDT and CDR2 is YYEEEE in the germline V gene. The CDR3 DNA reads TGTGCCAGCAGCTTGGGTGGGGAGGGCGAGCAGTACTTC. Residues: CASSLGGEGEQYF.

The rearrangement joins TRBV27 to TRBJ2-7; 8 nucleotides agree with TRBD2. V trimming: 6 bases; J trimming: 4 bases; junction bases outside the gene matches: 11. Germline CDR1 MNHEY, CDR2 SMNVEV (reference sequence). The CDR3 sequence is 15 residues long. CDR3 in DNA: TGTGCCAGCAGACTCTATAGCGGGAATTTGTACGAGCAGTACTTC. It codes for CASRLYSGNLYEQYF.

The V and J genes are TRBV3-1 (or the pseudogene TRBV3-2) and TRBJ2-7, with 10 positions matching TRBD2. CDR3 size: 15 residues. Germline loops: CDR1 LGHDT, CDR2 YNNKEL (reference sequence). After removal of 2 bases from V and 7 bases from J, the junction contained 8 bases not matched to a gene. CDR3 coding DNA: TGTGCCAGCAGCCAAAGAGCGGGAGGGCCTAGAGAGCAGTACTTC. Translated, it gives CASSQRAGGPREQYF.

A few counts support this clone. The chain employs TRBV6-6 and TRBJ1-1, with no clear D. This CDR3 is 16 amino acids long. Trimming took off 2 bases at V and 2 bases at J, with 15 bases between the two ends. From germline, CDR1 is MNHNY and CDR2 SVGAGI (reference sequence). The CDR3 DNA follows: TGTGCCAGCAGTTACGCCACCGGAGGCGCAAACACTGAAGCTTTCTTT. This gives the protein CASSYATGGANTEAFF.

This chain joins TRBV5-8 and TRBJ1-6; no definite D call. Trimming stripped 0 bases from V and 9 bases from J, with 13 bases between. There are 15 residues in the CDR3. CDR1 is SGHTS, CDR2 YDEGEE, per germline. The CDR3, as DNA: TGTGCCAGCAGCTTGGTACCGGGAACCGGTTCACCCCTCCACTTT. Translation gives CASSLVPGTGSPLHF.

The chain employs TRBV28 and TRBJ1-5; D gene uncertain. The CDR3 is made up of 13 amino acids. Germline loops: CDR1 MDHEN, CDR2 SYDVKM. V shed 10 bases and J shed 4 bases, with 14 bases lying between them. CDR3 DNA: TGTGCCACGTCAGACAATTTTAATCAGCCCCAGCATTTT. This gives the protein CATSDNFNQPQHF.

A few counts support this clone. The CDR3 DNA reads as TGTGCCAGCAGTCGGATCCAGACAGGGGGGATCAATTCACCCCTCCACTTT. Its protein product is CASSRIQTGGINSPLHF. The chain links TRBV6-6 to TRBJ1-6; 9 nucleotides align to TRBD1. The V segment lost 5 bases and the J segment 7 bases; nucleotides outside the gene matches: 12. Germline values: CDR1 MNHNY, CDR2 SVGAGI (reference sequence). The CDR3 extends over 17 amino acids.

The chain employs TRBV6-2 or TRBV6-3 and TRBJ2-7, with no clear D. CDR1 MNHEY and CDR2 SVGEGT come from the germline V gene. The CDR3 is made up of 13 amino acids. V was cut by 1 base and J by 2 bases, with 6 bases left in between. CDR3 bases: TGTGCCAGCAGTTACTTCACTCCCTACGAGCAGTACTTC. Translation: CASSYFTPYEQYF.

This clone showed up just once. The chain combines TRBV6-2 or TRBV6-3 with TRBJ2-7, with 8 positions matching TRBD1. CDR1 MNHEY and CDR2 SVGEGT come from the germline V gene. The CDR3 is made up of 15 amino acids. Losses at the gene ends were 6 bases for V and 2 bases for J; bases not matched to a gene: 9. CDR3 nucleotides: TGTGCCAGCAGCAGCAGGGGGCTACCTCCCTACGAGCAGTACTTC. It translates to CASSSRGLPPYEQYF.

As regards this clone: A junction end diverges from the germline sequence, so it may reflect a read error. The genes are TRBV27 and TRBJ2-7; 9 bases map to TRBD1. Looked up from germline, CDR1 is MNHEY and CDR2 is SMNVEV (reference sequence). The CDR3 is made up of 15 amino acids. The CDR3 DNA sequence: TGTGCCAGCAGCTTATCAGGACAGGGGCCCTACGAGCAGTACTTC. The encoded protein is CASSLSGQGPYEQYF.

This chain joins TRBV2 and TRBJ2-1, with 7 bases matching TRBD2. The V gene's germline CDR1 is SNHLY and CDR2 FYNNEI. Trimming cost V 8 bases and J 0 bases; bases outside gene matches: 1. CDR3 size: 13 residues. The CDR3 here is CASGGDSYNEQFF. CDR3 nucleotide sequence: TGTGCCAGCGGGGGGGACTCCTACAATGAGCAGTTCTTC. The full variable domain, rest sourced from reference TRBV2 and TRBJ2-1, is EPEVTQTPSHQVTQMGQEVILRCVPISNHLYFYWYRQILGQKVEFLVSFYNNEISEKSEIFDDQFSVERPDGSNFTLKIRSTKLEDSAMYFCASGGDSYNEQFFGPGTRLTVL.

This chain links TRBV25-1 with TRBJ2-3; 10 nucleotides agree with TRBD2. The J segment lost 6 bases and the V segment lost 2 bases, leaving 11 bases of the junction unmatched. Per germline, CDR1 MGHDK and CDR2 SYGVNS. This CDR3 is built from 17 residues. The CDR3, as DNA: TGTGCCAGCAGTGAAGCCAAACTAGCGGGGCATGGGGATACGCAGTATTTT. It translates to CASSEAKLAGHGDTQYF.

This clone is categorized as medium-sized. The V call is TRBV5-4, the J call TRBJ2-7, with 7 bases identical to TRBD1. Germline assignment: CDR1 SGHNT and CDR2 YYREEE (reference sequence). The CDR3 totals 14 residues. V lost 1 base, J lost 3 bases, and 4 bases stayed unmatched. The CDR3 spells CASSLSAGGYEQYF. The CDR3 DNA reads TGTGCCAGCAGCTTGTCGGCAGGGGGCTACGAGCAGTACTTC.

V usage is TRBV9 and J usage is TRBJ1-2; D may be TRBD1 (5 bases). This CDR3 region has 13 residues. Germline V gene data show CDR1 as SGDLS and CDR2 as YYNGEE. The V and J ends lost 0 bases and 7 bases respectively, with 10 bases between them. The CDR3 here is CASSVDDGAGYTF. The CDR3 region has the DNA TGTGCCAGCAGCGTAGACGATGGGGCTGGCTACACCTTC.

This chain links TRBV7-3 with TRBJ2-1; 11 nucleotides align to TRBD2. CDR3 length equals 14 residues. The germline gives CDR1 SGHTA, CDR2 FQGTGA. Losses at the gene ends were 5 bases for V and 9 bases for J; bases not matched to a gene: 6. CDR3 sequence reads: CASSLSGGGGEQFF. The CDR3 bases are TGTGCCAGCAGCCTTAGCGGGGGGGGCGGTGAGCAGTTCTTC.

The chain recombines TRBV2 with TRBJ1-1; tentative D call: TRBD1 (6 bases). CDR1 SNHLY and CDR2 FYNNEI come from the germline V gene. The V and J ends lost 7 bases and 11 bases respectively, with 17 bases between them. The CDR3 spans 12 residues. The DNA for the CDR3 is TGTGCCAGCACCCAGGGGTTTGGAGAGGCTTTCTTT. It specifies CASTQGFGEAFF.

The J gene is TRBJ2-1, the V gene TRBV11-3, with 8 bases matching TRBD2. V lost 4 bases and J lost 3; bases outside the gene matches: 11. The CDR3 contains 17 residues. Germline V CDR1 and CDR2: SGHNT, YENEEA. The CDR3 sequence: CASSSHGRAGGYNEQFF. DNA for the CDR3: TGTGCCAGCAGCTCCCACGGGAGGGCCGGGGGCTACAATGAGCAGTTCTTC.

In this sample, this clone turned up once. CDR3 nucleotides: TGTGCCAGCAGTTACTCGGGGGGTACGACTGAAGCTTTCTTT. This sequence encodes CASSYSGGTTEAFF. The chain is built from TRBV6-5 and TRBJ1-1; D perhaps matches TRBD1 (5 bases). Germline V gene sequence: CDR1 MNHEY, CDR2 SVGAGI. The V and J ends lost 0 bases and 5 bases respectively, with 10 bases between them. This CDR3 comprises 14 residues.

This sequence joins TRBV7-8 and TRBJ2-3, with 12 bases lining up with TRBD2. This CDR3 region has 16 residues. Trimming cost V 5 bases and J 3 bases; bases outside gene matches: 6. From germline, CDR1 is SGHVS and CDR2 FQNEAQ. CDR3 in DNA: TGTGCCAGCAGCCTGCCTGGGACTAGCGGGACAGATACGCAGTATTTT. Translated, it gives CASSLPGTSGTDTQYF.

The chain links TRBV19 to TRBJ2-1, with 9 positions matching TRBD2. Germline assignment: CDR1 LNHDA and CDR2 SQIVND (reference sequence). There are 15 residues in the CDR3. V lost 7 bases and J lost 7; bases outside the gene matches: 11. CDR3 in DNA: TGTGCCAGTATCAACTTGCGGGGGGGCCGGAATGAGCAGTTCTTC. This sequence encodes CASINLRGGRNEQFF.

V is TRBV5-1 and J is TRBJ2-1, with D hard to call. Germline CDR1 SGHRS, CDR2 YFSETQ. Trimming stripped 1 base from V and 7 bases from J, with 12 bases between. The CDR3 is 14 amino acids. CDR3 DNA sequence: TGCGCCAGCAGCTTGTCACCCAACAGTAATGAGCAGTTCTTC. Protein: CASSLSPNSNEQFF.

The chain is built from TRBV7-8 and TRBJ2-7; 13 nucleotides match TRBD2. CDR3 length: 17 residues. J gave up 5 bases and V 4 bases, and 11 bases lay outside the gene matches. CDR1 is SGHVS, CDR2 FQNEAQ, per germline. CDR3 region: CASSSGLAGPVVDEQYF. CDR3 in DNA: TGTGCCAGCAGCTCGGGACTAGCGGGACCGGTTGTGGACGAGCAGTACTTC.